The clone carrying this TCR beta chain showed up many times. Its specificity is unknown. This entry belongs to a study of T cells in Graves' hyperthyroidism and ophthalmopathy. Using RNA transcripts as the source, TCR beta CDR3 regions were amplified. An initial round of RT-PCR targeting the TCR CDR3 relied on the HTBI primer set. TCRdb called the multiplex PCR reads again in MiXCR, with one record for every CDR3 protein. The data hold 130,000 to 150,000 distinct CDR3 sequences, with around 20% observed a single time. Study-level points and caveats: The model anticipated ophthalmopathy a median about six months pre-onset.

This CDR3 has 16 amino acids. Trimming shortened V by 0 bases and J by 5 bases, and 17 bases separated the two germline ends. Germline V gene data show CDR1 as DFQATT and CDR2 as SNEGSKA (reference sequence). Sequenced input: blood. The chain recombines TRBV20-1 with TRBJ2-1, with a possible D match to TRBD2 (6 bases). This sequence originates from a woman between 45 and 65 years old with Graves' hyperthyroidism that later progressed to Graves' ophthalmopathy. DNA of the CDR3: TGCAGTGCTAGAGATCCCCGGGCTAGCGAAAACAATGAGCAGTTCTTC. Protein: CSARDPRASENNEQFF.